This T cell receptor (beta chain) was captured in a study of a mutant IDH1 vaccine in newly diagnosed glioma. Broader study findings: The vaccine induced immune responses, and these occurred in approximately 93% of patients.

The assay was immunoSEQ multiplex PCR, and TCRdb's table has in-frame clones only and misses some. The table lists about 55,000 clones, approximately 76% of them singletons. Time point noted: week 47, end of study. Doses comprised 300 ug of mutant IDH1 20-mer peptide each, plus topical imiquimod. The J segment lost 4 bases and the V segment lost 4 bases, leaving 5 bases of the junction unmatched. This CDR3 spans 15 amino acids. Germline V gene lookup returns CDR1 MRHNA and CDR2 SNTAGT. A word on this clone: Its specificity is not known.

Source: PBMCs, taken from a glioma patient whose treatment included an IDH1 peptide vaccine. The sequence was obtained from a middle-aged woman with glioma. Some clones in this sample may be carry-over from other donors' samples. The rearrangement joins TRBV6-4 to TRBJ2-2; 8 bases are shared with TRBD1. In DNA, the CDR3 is TGTGCCAGCAGTGCCGGGACAGGCAGCACCGGGGAGCTGTTTTTT. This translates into CASSAGTGSTGELFF.